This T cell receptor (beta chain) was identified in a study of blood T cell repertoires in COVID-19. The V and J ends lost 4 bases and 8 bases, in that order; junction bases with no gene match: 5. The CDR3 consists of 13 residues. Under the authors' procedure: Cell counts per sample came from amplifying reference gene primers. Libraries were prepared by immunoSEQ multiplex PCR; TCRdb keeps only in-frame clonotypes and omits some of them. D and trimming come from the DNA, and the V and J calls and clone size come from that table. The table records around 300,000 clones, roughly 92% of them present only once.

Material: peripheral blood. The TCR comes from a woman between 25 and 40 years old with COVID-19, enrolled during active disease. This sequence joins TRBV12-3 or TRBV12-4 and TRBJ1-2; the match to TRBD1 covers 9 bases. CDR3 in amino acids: CASSSTGGNGYTF. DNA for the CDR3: TGTGCCAGCAGTTCGACAGGGGGGAACGGCTACACCTTC.